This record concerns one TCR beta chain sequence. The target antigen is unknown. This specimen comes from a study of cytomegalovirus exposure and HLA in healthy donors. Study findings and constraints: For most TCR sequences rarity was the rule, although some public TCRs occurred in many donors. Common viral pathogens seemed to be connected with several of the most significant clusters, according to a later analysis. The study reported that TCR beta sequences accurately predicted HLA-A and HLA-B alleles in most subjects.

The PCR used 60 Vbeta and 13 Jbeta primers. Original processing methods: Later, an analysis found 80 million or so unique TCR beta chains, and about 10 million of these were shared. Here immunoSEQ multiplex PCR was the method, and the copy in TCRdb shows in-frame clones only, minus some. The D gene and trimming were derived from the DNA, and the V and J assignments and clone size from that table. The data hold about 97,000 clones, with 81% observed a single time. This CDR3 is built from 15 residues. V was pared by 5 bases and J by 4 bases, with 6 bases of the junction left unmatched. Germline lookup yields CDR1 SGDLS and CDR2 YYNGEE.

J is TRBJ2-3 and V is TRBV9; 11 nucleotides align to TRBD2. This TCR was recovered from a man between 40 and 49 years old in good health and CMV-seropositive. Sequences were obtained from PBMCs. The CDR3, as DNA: TGTGCCAGCAGTTCTAGCGGGGGGACCGCAGATACGCAGTATTTT. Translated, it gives CASSSSGGTADTQYF.